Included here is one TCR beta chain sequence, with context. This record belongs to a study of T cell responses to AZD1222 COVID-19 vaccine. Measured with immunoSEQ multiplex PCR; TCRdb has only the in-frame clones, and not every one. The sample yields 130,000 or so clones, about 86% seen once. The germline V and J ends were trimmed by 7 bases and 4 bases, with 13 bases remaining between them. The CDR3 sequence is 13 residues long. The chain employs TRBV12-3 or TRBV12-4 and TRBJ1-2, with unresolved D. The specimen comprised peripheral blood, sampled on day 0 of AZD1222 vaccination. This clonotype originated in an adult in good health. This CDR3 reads CASTLEGIYGYTF. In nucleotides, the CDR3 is TGTGCCAGCACCCTGGAGGGTATCTATGGCTACACCTTC.